This TCR beta chain derives from a study of beta chain features in type 1 diabetes. Overall study findings and caveats: The study found fewer insertions and more deletions at VDJ junctions in type 1 diabetes patients. Moderately but significantly shorter TCRB CDR3s were found in Type 1 diabetes patients in all four CD4+ subsets. In patients and controls equally, PCR might favor templates that are shorter.

Only a few counts were recorded for this clone. Its matching antigen is unknown. Since all of the isolated RNA was reverse transcribed, expressed TCRB transcripts were what got sequenced. Sequencing was performed with immunoSEQ multiplex PCR; in TCRdb, only in-frame clones are kept and a portion is missing. The sample carries 160,000 or so clones, approximately 8.7% recorded once. Germline V gene lookup returns CDR1 SGHNT and CDR2 YYREEE (reference sequence). The CDR3 covers 13 residues. The V and J ends lost 0 bases and 2 bases respectively, with 5 bases between them. Sequencing was done on a sample of central memory CD4+ T cells from blood. This clonotype was sampled from a woman aged 25 to 39 with type 1 diabetes. The chain joins TRBV5-4 to TRBJ2-5, with D possibly being TRBD1 (5 bases). The CDR3 protein is CASSLDRQETQYF. Written as DNA, the CDR3 is TGTGCCAGCAGCTTGGACAGGCAAGAGACCCAGTACTTC.